The clone carrying this TCR beta chain has ten or more counts. The source of the sample is a study of human T cells and chemical hapten exposure. The V and J ends lost 10 bases and 7 bases respectively, with 19 bases between them. The CDR3 covers 13 residues. Germline CDR1 and CDR2: SNHLY and FYNNEI. Time point here: healthy volunteer bleed at 2 weeks. Unseparated into fractions, whole blood served as the source from which total RNA was extracted. The library labeled individual cDNA molecules by adding unique molecular identifiers to them. TCRdb redid the calling of the RACE reads with MiXCR, one entry per CDR3 protein. The table has about 46,000 distinct CDR3 sequences, roughly 4.5% seen once.

V gene TRBV2 combines with J gene TRBJ1-1; D might be TRBD1 (5 bases). The sample consisted of whole blood. This receptor was obtained from a female donor in good health. Some clones in this sample may be carry-over from other donors' samples. CDR3 bases: TGTGCCACTCGGGCCGCCACTGGGGGTGAAGCTTTCTTT. It codes for CATRAATGGEAFF.